Following are 30 T cell receptor beta chains from one sample sequenced in a study of blood T cell repertoires in COVID-19. Generated by immunoSEQ multiplex PCR, the TCRdb table keeps only in-frame clones and is missing some. Here the sample spans some 330,000 clones, 88% being singletons. The material sequenced was peripheral blood. These receptors were taken from a woman in her fifties or sixties with active or convalescent COVID-19.

V usage is TRBV18 and J usage is TRBJ2-4; 7 bases agree with TRBD1. V shed 0 bases, J shed 1 base, and the junction held 0 bases outside the gene matches. The CDR3 extends over 15 amino acids. Germline CDR1 KGHSH, CDR2 LQKENI. CDR3 coding DNA: TGTGCCAGCTCACCACCGGACAGGGCCAAAAACATTCAGTACTTC. Amino acids: CASSPPDRAKNIQYF.

V usage is TRBV6-5 and J usage is TRBJ2-7, with D perhaps matching TRBD1 (5 bases). The CDR3 covers 13 residues. CDR1 is MNHEY and CDR2 is SVGAGI in the germline V gene. Trimming cost V 4 bases and J 3 bases, with 10 bases left between them. CDR3 in amino acids: CASSSTASYEQYF. The CDR3 region has the DNA TGTGCCAGCAGTTCGACAGCGAGCTACGAGCAGTACTTC.

This chain joins TRBV15 and TRBJ1-4, with TRBD1 matching 7 bases. The CDR3 loop spans 14 amino acids. Germline CDR1 is LNHNV and CDR2 is YYDKDF (reference sequence). The V gene end was trimmed by 3 bases and the J gene end by 7 bases; junction bases not matched to a gene: 5. This chain's CDR3 is CATSRAGGSEKLFF. In DNA form, the CDR3 reads TGTGCCACCAGCAGGGCAGGGGGTAGTGAAAAACTGTTTTTT.

This clone showed up just once. The rearrangement links TRBV7-2 to TRBJ2-6; D gene unclear. The CDR3 contains 15 residues. Looked up from germline, CDR1 is SGHTA and CDR2 is FQGNSA. Trimming shortened V by 5 bases and J by 2 bases, and 10 bases separated the two germline ends. The CDR3 reads CASSKTGPGANVLTF. The CDR3 DNA reads as TGTGCCAGCAGCAAAACTGGGCCTGGGGCCAACGTCCTGACTTTC.

The chain couples TRBV4-1 to TRBJ2-1; 10 bases match TRBD2. Germline CDR1 MGHRA, CDR2 YSYEKL. Trimming cost V 3 bases and J 7 bases; bases outside gene matches: 12. This CDR3 contains 17 residues. This chain's CDR3 is CASSQPLSGRARNEQFF. In nucleotides, the CDR3 is TGCGCCAGCAGCCAGCCCTTAAGCGGGAGGGCCAGGAATGAGCAGTTCTTC.

This clone has a handful of counts. The rearrangement uses TRBV28 and TRBJ1-1; TRBD1 might be the D (5 bases). The V end lost 2 bases, the J end lost 4 bases, and 8 bases lay between the germline ends. The CDR3 sequence is 13 residues long. CDR1 is MDHEN, CDR2 SYDVKM, per germline. The CDR3 spells CASSLPGGTEAFF. In nucleotides, the CDR3 is TGTGCCAGCAGTTTACCCGGGGGCACTGAAGCTTTCTTT. Combining the CDR3 with reference TRBV28 and TRBJ1-1 gives the whole variable domain DVKVTQSSRYLVKRTGEKVFLECVQDMDHENMFWYRQDPGLGLRLIYFSYDVKMKEKGDIPEGYSVSREKKERFSLILESASTNQTSMYLCASSLPGGTEAFFGQGTRLTVV.

In nucleotides, the CDR3 is TGTGCCAGCAGCTTAGATTTCGGGTCAGGGGCCAACGTCCTGACTTTC. Translating gives CASSLDFGSGANVLTF. The chain employs TRBV11-2 and TRBJ2-6; D not certain. CDR3 length equals 16 residues. The V gene's germline CDR1 is SGHAT and CDR2 FQNNGV. V was clipped by 0 bases and J by 4 bases, with 10 bases between them.

This clone was counted a few times. The genes are TRBV12-5 and TRBJ2-7, with D unresolved. Germline V gene sequence: CDR1 LGHNT, CDR2 FRNRAP. The CDR3 loop spans 13 amino acids. V lost 1 base, J lost 6 bases, and 10 bases lay in between. The CDR3: CASGLAHLSEQYF. CDR3 DNA: TGTGCTAGTGGTTTGGCCCATCTTAGCGAGCAGTACTTC.

The rearrangement joins TRBV6-6 to TRBJ2-2, with 8 bases matching TRBD2. Germline CDR1 is MNHNY and CDR2 is SVGAGI (reference sequence). The CDR3 has 16 amino acids. The J segment lost 1 base and the V segment lost 0 bases, leaving 1 base of the junction unmatched. The CDR3 DNA follows: TGTGCCAGCAGTTACTCGAGCGGGAGGAACACCGGGGAGCTGTTTTTT. Translated, it gives CASSYSSGRNTGELFF.

The genes are TRBV10-3 and TRBJ2-7; possible D gene TRBD1, 6 bases. The germline gives CDR1 ENHRY, CDR2 SYGVKD. Trimming stripped 6 bases from V and 6 bases from J, with 15 bases between. The CDR3 totals 13 residues. The CDR3 DNA sequence: TGTGCCATCAGGGGGCCTACAGGGATCGAGCAGTACTTC. Amino acids: CAIRGPTGIEQYF.

The chain combines TRBV3-1 (or the pseudogene TRBV3-2) with TRBJ2-2, with D perhaps matching TRBD1 (6 bases). The germline V gene has CDR1 LGHDT and CDR2 YNNKEL (reference sequence). The CDR3 length is 16 residues. Trimming shortened V by 3 bases and J by 1 base, and 12 bases separated the two germline ends. The CDR3 DNA sequence: TGTGCCAGCAGCCATTATGGACAGTTGAACACCGGGGAGCTGTTTTTT. Protein: CASSHYGQLNTGELFF.

This sequence joins TRBV28 and TRBJ1-5, with 8 positions matching TRBD1. Trimming took 7 bases from V and 4 from J; bases not matched to a gene: 3. The CDR3 is 13 amino acids. Per the germline V gene, CDR1 is MDHEN and CDR2 is SYDVKM. The CDR3 bases are TGTGCCAGCAACAGGGGGGTAAATCAGCCCCAGCATTTT. It translates to CASNRGVNQPQHF.

CDR3 amino acids: CASSYQTGVTDTQYF. The CDR3, as DNA: TGTGCCAGCAGCTATCAGACAGGGGTAACAGATACGCAGTATTTT. The gene calls are TRBV5-5 and TRBJ2-3, with 8 positions matching TRBD1. CDR1 and CDR2 from the germline V gene are SGHKS and YYEKEE (reference sequence). The CDR3 covers 15 residues. V shed 3 bases, J shed 3 bases, and the junction held 6 bases outside the gene matches.

The chain has TRBV6-1 and TRBJ1-1; D is unresolved. Germline lookup yields CDR1 MNHNS and CDR2 SASEGT. The CDR3 length is 18 residues. V dropped 2 bases and J dropped 4 bases, with 23 bases sitting between them. CDR3 DNA sequence: TGTGCCAGCAGTGAACCCTTCCTCGGGTCGAGGGAGACCACTGAAGCTTTCTTT. This sequence encodes CASSEPFLGSRETTEAFF.

The chain recombines TRBV12-3 or TRBV12-4 with TRBJ1-1, with a possible D match to TRBD1 (6 bases). Trimming took 4 bases from V and 1 from J, leaving 7 bases between them. The CDR3 totals 13 residues. CDR3 protein: CASSSQGNTEAFF. CDR3 nucleotides: TGTGCCAGCAGTTCACAGGGGAACACTGAAGCTTTCTTT.

This sequence joins TRBV4-2 and TRBJ2-3; TRBD1 matches at 8 bases. The V and J ends lost 0 bases and 4 bases, in that order; junction bases with no gene match: 12. The CDR3 runs to 18 residues. Germline V gives CDR1 LGHNA, CDR2 YNFKEQ. In nucleotides, the CDR3 is TGTGCCAGCAGCCAAGAAATATTAGGACAGGGTTTGGCAGATACGCAGTATTTT. It is translated as CASSQEILGQGLADTQYF.

This chain uses TRBV7-2 with TRBJ2-3, with 9 bases lining up with TRBD2. The V gene end was trimmed by 5 bases and the J gene end by 4 bases; junction bases not matched to a gene: 10. Germline-derived CDR1 and CDR2 are SGHTA and FQGNSA. The length of the CDR3 is 16 residues. CDR3 in DNA: TGTGCCAGCAGCCCAGGCGGGGGGGCGAGGGCAGATACGCAGTATTTT. Amino acid sequence: CASSPGGGARADTQYF.

This chain links TRBV6-5 with TRBJ2-7; TRBD1 matches at 10 bases. V shed 3 bases, J shed 3 bases, and the junction held 5 bases outside the gene matches. CDR3 length equals 15 residues. Germline V CDR1 and CDR2: MNHEY, SVGAGI. This CDR3 is CASSYGRTGGYEQYF. CDR3 nucleotides: TGTGCCAGCAGTTATGGAAGGACAGGGGGCTACGAGCAGTACTTC.

The gene calls are TRBV3-1 (or the pseudogene TRBV3-2) and TRBJ2-4; perhaps TRBD2 as D (6 bases). Germline V lookup: CDR1 LGHDT, CDR2 YNNKEL (reference sequence). This CDR3 spans 14 amino acids. V was pared by 3 bases and J by 8 bases, with 14 bases between. CDR3 sequence (DNA): TGTGCCAGCAGCCATTTGGGGGAGGCAGACATTCAGTACTTC. This encodes CASSHLGEADIQYF.

The rearrangement links TRBV12-5 to TRBJ2-1, with D uncertain. The length of the CDR3 is 13 residues. From germline, CDR1 is LGHNT and CDR2 FRNRAP. With 2 bases removed from V and 6 bases from J, the gap between germline ends came to 8 bases. Here the CDR3 DNA reads TGTGCTAGTGGTTTGTACCCCGGCAATGAGCAGTTCTTC. This sequence encodes CASGLYPGNEQFF.

The rearrangement joins TRBV3-1 (or the pseudogene TRBV3-2) to TRBJ2-5; 13 bases fit TRBD2. The CDR3 is made up of 15 amino acids. Germline assignment: CDR1 LGHDT and CDR2 YNNKEL (reference sequence). The V segment lost 4 bases and the J segment 4 bases; nucleotides outside the gene matches: 3. The CDR3 loop reads CASSPRTSGGETQYF. The CDR3 coding sequence is TGTGCCAGCAGCCCCCGGACTAGCGGGGGAGAGACCCAGTACTTC.

V and J are TRBV9 and TRBJ1-4; TRBD1 aligns across 7 bases. Germline assignment: CDR1 SGDLS and CDR2 YYNGEE. This CDR3 spans 16 amino acids. Germline trimming cut 3 bases from V and 7 bases from J; bases unmatched to any gene: 12. This chain's CDR3 is CASSAPRQGGVEKLFF. Written as DNA, the CDR3 is TGTGCCAGCAGCGCCCCCCGACAGGGCGGAGTTGAAAAACTGTTTTTT.

In the case of this clone: The sample contains more than one DNA sequence encoding this CDR3. The chain is built from TRBV7-9 and TRBJ2-7; TRBD1 matches at 7 bases. CDR3 length equals 12 residues. Germline V lookup: CDR1 SEHNR, CDR2 FQNEAQ (reference sequence). V gave up 3 bases and J gave up 5 bases; unmatched junction bases: 1. As DNA, the CDR3 is TGTGCCAGCAGCTTCGACAGGGACGAGCAGTACTTC. Amino acids: CASSFDRDEQYF.

The V call is TRBV6-2 or TRBV6-3, the J call TRBJ1-2; 7 bases align to TRBD1. CDR3 length equals 13 residues. V lost 5 bases to trimming and J lost 2 bases; unmatched junction nucleotides: 2. The germline V gene has CDR1 MNHEY and CDR2 SVGEGT. The CDR3 protein is CASSRDSNYGYTF. The CDR3 DNA sequence: TGTGCCAGCAGTCGGGACAGCAACTATGGCTACACCTTC.

The V call is TRBV7-9, the J call TRBJ1-2; 8 nucleotides align to TRBD1. Germline trimming cut 0 bases from V and 4 bases from J; bases unmatched to any gene: 7. CDR3 length equals 16 residues. Germline V gives CDR1 SEHNR, CDR2 FQNEAQ (reference sequence). CDR3 region: CASSLAGTGTVYGYTF. The CDR3 DNA reads TGTGCCAGCAGCTTAGCGGGGACAGGCACGGTCTATGGCTACACCTTC.

The chain has TRBV7-9 and TRBJ1-2, with D perhaps TRBD1 (6 bases). Per the germline V gene, CDR1 is SEHNR and CDR2 is FQNEAQ (reference sequence). The CDR3 is 11 residues long. The germline V and J ends were trimmed by 10 bases and 7 bases, with 13 bases remaining between them. The CDR3, as DNA: TGTGCCAACGAACAGGGTCCTGGCTACACCTTC. Encoded protein: CANEQGPGYTF. The variable domain in full, with the rest retrieved from reference TRBV7-9 and TRBJ1-2, is DTGVSQNPRHKITKRGQNVTFRCDPISEHNRLYWYRQTLGQGPEFLTYFQNEAQLEKSRLLSDRFSAERPKGSFSTLEIQRTEQGDSAMYLCANEQGPGYTFGSGTRLTVV.

The chain carries TRBV2 and TRBJ2-7; tentative D call: TRBD2 (6 bases). The CDR3 is 12 residues long. The V end was cut by 4 bases, the J end by 6 bases, with 10 bases between. Germline assignment: CDR1 SNHLY and CDR2 FYNNEI. The CDR3 here is CASSGEAGEQYF. The CDR3 nucleotides are TGTGCCAGCAGTGGGGAGGCCGGCGAGCAGTACTTC. The full variable domain, with the rest looked up from reference TRBV2 and TRBJ2-7, is EPEVTQTPSHQVTQMGQEVILRCVPISNHLYFYWYRQILGQKVEFLVSFYNNEISEKSEIFDDQFSVERPDGSNFTLKIRSTKLEDSAMYFCASSGEAGEQYFGPGTRLTVT.

The J gene is TRBJ2-7, the V gene TRBV6-5; 7 bases are shared with TRBD1. The CDR3 is made up of 14 amino acids. The germline V gene encodes CDR1 MNHEY and CDR2 SVGAGI. The V segment lost 7 bases and the J segment 7 bases; nucleotides outside the gene matches: 13. The CDR3 spells CASNRQGRFGEQYF. In DNA, the CDR3 is TGTGCCAGCAATCGACAGGGTCGCTTCGGGGAGCAGTACTTC.

The chain couples TRBV5-1 to TRBJ2-3; 10 bases are a match to TRBD1. Germline lookup yields CDR1 SGHRS and CDR2 YFSETQ. This CDR3 contains 15 residues. J was trimmed by 5 bases and V by 4 bases; bases with no gene match: 7. CDR3 DNA: TGCGCCAGCAGCCCGTGGGACAGGGGAGTAGATACGCAGTATTTT. It specifies CASSPWDRGVDTQYF.

The rearrangement joins TRBV19 to TRBJ1-5, with D maybe TRBD1 (5 bases). CDR1 is LNHDA and CDR2 is SQIVND in the germline V gene (reference sequence). The CDR3 covers 16 residues. V lost 3 bases and J lost 3, with 15 bases in between. The CDR3 spells CASSIAWGDNNQPQHF. In nucleotides, the CDR3 is TGTGCCAGTAGTATCGCCTGGGGGGATAACAATCAGCCCCAGCATTTT.